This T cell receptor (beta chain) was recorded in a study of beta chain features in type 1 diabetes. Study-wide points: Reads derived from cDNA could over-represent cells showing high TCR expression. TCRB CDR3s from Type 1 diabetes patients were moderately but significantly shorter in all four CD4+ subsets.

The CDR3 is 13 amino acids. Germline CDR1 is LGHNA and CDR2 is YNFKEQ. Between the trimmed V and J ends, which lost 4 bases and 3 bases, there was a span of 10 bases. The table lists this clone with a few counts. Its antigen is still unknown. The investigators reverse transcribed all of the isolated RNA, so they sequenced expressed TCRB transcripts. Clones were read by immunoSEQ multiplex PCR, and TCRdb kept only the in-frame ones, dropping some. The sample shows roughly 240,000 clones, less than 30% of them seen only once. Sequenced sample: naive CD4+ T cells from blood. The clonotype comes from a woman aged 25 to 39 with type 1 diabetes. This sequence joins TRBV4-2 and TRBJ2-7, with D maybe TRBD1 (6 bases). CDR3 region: CASSRSDSYEQYF. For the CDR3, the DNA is TGTGCCAGCAGCCGCTCGGACAGCTACGAGCAGTACTTC.